A single sample is the source of the 21 T cell receptor beta chains below, sequenced in a study of post-analysis software for immune sequencing data (dated by TCRdb to 2013 to 2016). What the authors observed across the whole study: Significantly higher frequencies in patients than in controls were found for roughly 5 TRBV segments, including TRBV5-6, TRBV5-1 and TRBV20-1.

No antigen is known for these receptors. Library creation used PCR. Sequencer: Illumina HiSeq 2500. To reduce PCR and sequencing biases, unique molecular identifiers were built into the TCR beta cDNA libraries. TCRdb passed the public sequencing reads through fastp at Q25 and MiXCR, retaining productive beta sequences. Rows matching on CDR3 protein sequence are summarized as one entry with the most common DNA and genes. Recorded for this sample are about 560,000 distinct CDR3 sequences; 44% of them occurred a single time. Of the sample, over 1.5% is held by the ten largest clones. Sequencing used blood. The receptors shown here come from a girl aged 10 to 17 with multiple sclerosis.

This clonotype has just a few counts. The chain uses TRBV6-1 and TRBJ2-1; TRBD2 matches 12 bases. J was trimmed by 9 bases and V by 4 bases; bases with no gene match: 7. This CDR3 spans 15 amino acids. CDR1 MNHNS and CDR2 SASEGT come from the germline V gene. The CDR3 DNA follows: TGTGCCAGCAGTGGAGCTAGCGGGGGGGCAGGTGAGCAGTTCTTC. Protein product: CASSGASGGAGEQFF.

The chain couples TRBV5-5 to TRBJ2-1; D perhaps matches TRBD2 (6 bases). From germline, CDR1 is SGHKS and CDR2 YYEKEE (reference sequence). This CDR3 region has 15 residues. Trimming removed 2 bases from V and 6 bases from J, with 15 bases in between. The CDR3 loop reads CASSFGLPGGNEQFF. As DNA, the CDR3 is TGTGCCAGCAGCTTCGGCCTCCCCGGGGGCAATGAGCAGTTCTTC.

This clonotype has more than one count but fewer than ten. The chain employs TRBV12-3 or TRBV12-4 and TRBJ2-5; D gene unclear. Trimming stripped 7 bases from V and 5 bases from J, with 11 bases between. The CDR3 covers 12 residues. The CDR3 DNA is TGTGCCAGCAACCTGGGCGGCGAGACCCAGTACTTC. Translated: CASNLGGETQYF.

The genes are TRBV10-3 and TRBJ1-1; D ambiguous. Germline lookup yields CDR1 ENHRY and CDR2 SYGVKD. V was cut by 5 bases and J by 3 bases, with 13 bases left in between. This CDR3 has 14 residues. The CDR3 loop reads CAISPLGSDTEAFF. CDR3 nucleotides: TGTGCCATCAGTCCCCTGGGGAGCGACACTGAAGCTTTCTTT.

J is TRBJ2-7 and V is TRBV29-1, with 9 nucleotides matching TRBD2. The J call may be faulty, since TRBJ2-5 better matches the DNA end. Germline-derived CDR1 and CDR2 are SQVTM and ANQGSEA. The CDR3 sequence is 15 residues long. The CDR3 protein is CSVVPLAGLAETQYF. The CDR3 region has the DNA TGCAGCGTTGTGCCCCTAGCGGGACTTGCGGAGACCCAGTACTTC.

This chain links TRBV12-3 or TRBV12-4 with TRBJ2-3; 7 nucleotides line up with TRBD2. The J segment lost 4 bases and the V segment lost 5 bases, leaving 12 bases of the junction unmatched. The CDR3 consists of 16 residues. CDR3 DNA: TGTGCCAGCAGTAGCGGGACCATCTCTAGCGCAGATACGCAGTATTTT. Its protein is CASSSGTISSADTQYF.

In this sample, this clonotype turned up once. This sequence joins TRBV7-9 and TRBJ2-5; a possible D gene is TRBD1 (5 bases). The CDR3 covers 14 residues. Trimming cost V 3 bases and J 4 bases, with 12 bases left between them. Germline values: CDR1 SEHNR, CDR2 FQNEAQ (reference sequence). Written as DNA, the CDR3 is TGTGCCAGCAGCTTTCGACAGAGGATAGAGACCCAGTACTTC. This sequence encodes CASSFRQRIETQYF.

The rearrangement joins TRBV29-1 to TRBJ2-3; possibly TRBD1 for D (5 bases). The CDR3 is made up of 12 amino acids. The germline V gene has CDR1 SQVTM and CDR2 ANQGSEA. Trimming shortened V by 4 bases and J by 6 bases, and 11 bases separated the two germline ends. CDR3 sequence (DNA): TGCAGCGTTGCGCTAGGGGCCGATACGCAGTATTTT. Its translation: CSVALGADTQYF.

The chain uses TRBV5-1 and TRBJ2-3, with 12 bases matching TRBD2. Germline lookup yields CDR1 SGHRS and CDR2 YFSETQ. The CDR3 has 17 amino acids. The V and J ends lost 4 bases and 7 bases, in that order; junction bases with no gene match: 13. The CDR3 sequence: CASSPGLAGERKNTQYF. The CDR3 DNA follows: TGCGCCAGCAGCCCGGGACTAGCGGGCGAGAGGAAGAATACGCAGTATTTT. Variable domain in full (rest from reference TRBV5-1 and TRBJ2-3): KAGVTQTPRYLIKTRGQQVTLSCSPISGHRSVSWYQQTPGQGLQFLFEYFSETQRNKGNFPGRFSGRQFSNSRSEMNVSTLELGDSALYLCASSPGLAGERKNTQYFGPGTRLTVL.

The sample holds one count of this clonotype. V gene TRBV12-3 or TRBV12-4 combines with J gene TRBJ2-3; D perhaps matches TRBD1 (5 bases). The CDR3 covers 14 residues. The V end was cut by 7 bases, the J end by 2 bases, with 13 bases between. CDR3 residues: CASKGQGYTDTQYF. The DNA of the CDR3 is TGTGCCAGCAAGGGTCAGGGCTACACAGATACGCAGTATTTT.

Regarding this clonotype: Lacking the conserved final phenylalanine or tryptophan, this CDR3 likely reflects a read error. The chain is built from TRBV6-6 and TRBJ2-7; D is tentatively TRBD1 or TRBD2 (5 bases each). V lost 8 bases, J lost 3 bases, and 14 bases lay in between. CDR1 and CDR2 (germline): MNHNY, SVGAGI (reference sequence). The CDR3 has 13 amino acids. The CDR3 DNA follows: TGTGCCAGCGAAGGGACCAAAAGCTACGAGCAGTACCTC. Its protein product is CASEGTKSYEQYL.

The V and J genes are TRBV10-3 and TRBJ2-3; D possibly corresponds to TRBD2 (7 bases). Germline-derived CDR1 and CDR2 are ENHRY and SYGVKD. Trimming shortened V by 0 bases and J by 3 bases, and 13 bases separated the two germline ends. The CDR3 sequence is 16 residues long. CDR3 DNA sequence: TGTGCCATCAGTGAGTCGACCGGGGGGCTTACAGATACGCAGTATTTT. Amino acid sequence: CAISESTGGLTDTQYF.

The chain uses TRBV12-3 or TRBV12-4 and TRBJ2-2, with TRBD1 identical over 8 bases. The CDR3 spans 13 residues. V lost 6 bases and J lost 13; bases outside the gene matches: 10. CDR3 DNA sequence: TGTGCCAGCAGACGCACACAGGGGGTTGGGCTGTTTTTT. Translation gives CASRRTQGVGLFF.

V gene TRBV4-2 combines with J gene TRBJ2-5; 10 bases are shared with TRBD1. Unmatched junction bases numbered 16, after V lost 1 base and J lost 11 bases. The germline CDR1 and CDR2 sequences are LGHNA and YNFKEQ. This CDR3 comprises 17 residues. The CDR3 DNA is TGTGCCAGCAGCCAAGGAGACAGGGGGCGCCTAAGTTGGGAGCAGTACTTC. Translation: CASSQGDRGRLSWEQYF.

The gene calls are TRBV12-3 or TRBV12-4 and TRBJ1-6; TRBD1 agrees at 7 bases. The length of the CDR3 is 14 residues. The V segment lost 2 bases and the J segment 6 bases; nucleotides outside the gene matches: 1. CDR3 amino acids: CASSLNRGNSPLHF. DNA of the CDR3: TGTGCCAGCAGTTTAAACAGGGGTAATTCACCCCTCCACTTT.

The chain carries TRBV11-2 and TRBJ2-5; 13 nucleotides line up with TRBD2. TRBJ2-7 explains the end of the DNA better; the J call may be wrong. From germline, CDR1 is SGHAT and CDR2 FQNNGV. The CDR3 is 18 amino acids. CDR3 loop: CASSRFGLAGEWGYEQYF. The CDR3 bases are TGTGCCAGCAGCCGATTCGGACTAGCGGGAGAGTGGGGCTACGAGCAGTACTTC.

This clonotype was detected a few times. This chain links TRBV11-1 with TRBJ2-4, with D uncertain. The J call may be in error: the DNA end matches TRBJ2-7 better. This CDR3 has 13 amino acids. Germline V lookup: CDR1 SGHAT, CDR2 FQDESV (reference sequence). This CDR3 reads CASSRTQSYEQYF. The DNA of the CDR3 is TGTGCCAGCAGTCGGACCCAGTCCTACGAGCAGTACTTC.

CDR3 region: CSARVVSSTDTQYF. CDR3 in DNA: TGCAGTGCCCGGGTGGTATCTAGCACAGATACGCAGTATTTT. The V and J genes are TRBV20-1 and TRBJ2-3; D gene unclear. This CDR3 has 14 amino acids. V shed 6 bases and J shed 0 bases, with 13 bases lying between them. Germline lookup yields CDR1 DFQATT and CDR2 SNEGSKA (reference sequence).

The J gene is TRBJ2-1, the V gene TRBV20-1, with a tentative D call TRBD2 (6 bases). The J call is uncertain, as TRBJ2-7 better fits the DNA end. CDR1 is DFQATT, CDR2 SNEGSKA, per germline (reference sequence). The CDR3 loop spans 16 amino acids. The CDR3 DNA reads TGCAGTGCCGGCCCCACGTCGGGAGTATTCCCCAATGAGCAGTACTTC. This codes for CSAGPTSGVFPNEQYF.

The chain joins TRBV20-1 to TRBJ1-2; D remains unclear. CDR1 and CDR2 from the germline V gene are DFQATT and SNEGSKA (reference sequence). The CDR3 sequence is 14 residues long. Trimming shortened V by 3 bases and J by 4 bases, and 15 bases separated the two germline ends. The DNA for the CDR3 is TGCAGTGCTAGTGCTAGGCAGGAGGGCTATGGCTACACCTTC. Translation gives CSASARQEGYGYTF.

The chain combines TRBV7-9 with TRBJ2-1; 11 bases are a match to TRBD2. V dropped 1 base and J dropped 7; count of bases not matched to a gene: 9. The length of the CDR3 is 17 residues. Germline CDR1 reads SEHNR; CDR2 reads FQNEAQ (reference sequence). The CDR3 sequence: CASSLGLAGPAGNEQFF. The CDR3 region has the DNA TGTGCCAGCAGCTTAGGACTAGCGGGACCCGCTGGGAATGAGCAGTTCTTC.